This T cell receptor (beta chain) was recorded in a study of cytomegalovirus exposure and HLA in healthy donors. The CDR3 runs 14 residues. V was cut by 7 bases and J by 1 base, with 13 bases left in between. Germline V gives CDR1 MRHNA, CDR2 SNTAGT. In this sample, this clone turned up a few times. Researchers ran the PCR with 60 Vbeta and 13 Jbeta primers. Assay used: immunoSEQ multiplex PCR; TCRdb lists only in-frame clones, some missing. The sample shows 200,000 to 250,000 clones, approximately 79% of them seen only once. This TCR was sampled from a man between 18 and 29 years old in good health and CMV-seronegative. The sample comprised PBMCs. The gene calls are TRBV6-4 and TRBJ1-1; possible D gene TRBD1, 6 bases. The CDR3, as DNA: TGTGCCAGCACCACTAACAGGGAGAACACTGAAGCTTTCTTT. The encoded protein is CASTTNRENTEAFF.